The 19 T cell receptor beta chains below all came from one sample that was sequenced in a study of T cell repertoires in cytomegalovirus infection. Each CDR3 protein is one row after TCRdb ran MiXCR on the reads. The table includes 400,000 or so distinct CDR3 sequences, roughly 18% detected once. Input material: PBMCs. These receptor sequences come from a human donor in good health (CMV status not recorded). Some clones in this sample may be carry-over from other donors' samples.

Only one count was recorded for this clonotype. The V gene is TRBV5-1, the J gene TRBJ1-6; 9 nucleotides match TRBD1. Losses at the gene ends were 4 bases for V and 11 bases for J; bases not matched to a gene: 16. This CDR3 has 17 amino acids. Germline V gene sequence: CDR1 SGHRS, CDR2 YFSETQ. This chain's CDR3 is CASSVRPGGQGGTPLHF. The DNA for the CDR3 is TGCGCCAGCAGCGTGCGGCCTGGGGGACAGGGAGGAACACCCCTCCACTTT. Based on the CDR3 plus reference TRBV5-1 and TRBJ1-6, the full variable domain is KAGVTQTPRYLIKTRGQQVTLSCSPISGHRSVSWYQQTPGQGLQFLFEYFSETQRNKGNFPGRFSGRQFSNSRSEMNVSTLELGDSALYLCASSVRPGGQGGTPLHFGNGTRLTVT.

CDR3 protein: CATSRDPQDWRSPANTGELFF. CDR3 in DNA: TGTGCCACCAGCAGAGATCCACAGGACTGGCGGTCCCCAGCGAACACCGGGGAGCTGTTTTTT. The genes are TRBV15 and TRBJ2-2; perhaps D is TRBD1 or TRBD2 (5 bases each). V lost 0 bases, J lost 0 bases, and 23 bases lay in between. The CDR3 is 21 residues long. Germline CDR1 reads LNHNV; CDR2 reads YYDKDF (reference sequence). The full variable domain, in which reference TRBV15 and TRBJ2-2 provide the parts outside the CDR3, is DAMVIQNPRYQVTQFGKPVTLSCSQTLNHNVMYWYQQKSSQAPKLLFHYYDKDFNNEADTPDNFQSRRPNTSFCFLDIRSPGLGDTAMYLCATSRDPQDWRSPANTGELFFGEGSRLTVL.

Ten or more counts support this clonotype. The CDR3 protein is CASSSIRTVPGYTF. As DNA, the CDR3 is TGTGCCAGCAGCTCAATTCGGACAGTTCCAGGCTACACCTTC. The rearrangement uses TRBV11-2 and TRBJ1-2, with D perhaps matching TRBD1 (6 bases). The V end lost 4 bases, the J end lost 8 bases, and 17 bases lay between the germline ends. Germline V lookup: CDR1 SGHAT, CDR2 FQNNGV. The CDR3 length is 14 residues.

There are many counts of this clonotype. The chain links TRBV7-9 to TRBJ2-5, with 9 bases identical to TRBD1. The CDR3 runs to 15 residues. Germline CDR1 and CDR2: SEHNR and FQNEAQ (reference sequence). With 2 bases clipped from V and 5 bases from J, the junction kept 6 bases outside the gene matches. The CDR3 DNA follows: TGTGCCAGCAGCTTATGGACAGGGGTTGAGGAGACCCAGTACTTC. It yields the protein CASSLWTGVEETQYF.

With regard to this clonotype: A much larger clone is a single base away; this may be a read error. The CDR3 loop is CASGPGQGLGYTF. The DNA for the CDR3 is TGTGCCAGCGGCCCCGGACAGGGTCTTGGCTACACCTTC. The chain has TRBV7-2 and TRBJ1-2, with 8 bases fitting TRBD1. The CDR3 has 13 amino acids. The ends lost 8 bases at V and 7 bases at J; junction bases unmatched: 9. Germline values: CDR1 SGHTA, CDR2 FQGNSA.

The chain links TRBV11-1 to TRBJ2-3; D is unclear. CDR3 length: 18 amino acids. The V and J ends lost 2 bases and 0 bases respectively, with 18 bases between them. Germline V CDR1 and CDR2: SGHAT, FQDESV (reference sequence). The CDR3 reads CASSLTFAASTSTDTQYF. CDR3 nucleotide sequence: TGTGCCAGCAGCTTAACCTTCGCAGCCTCCACTAGCACAGATACGCAGTATTTT.

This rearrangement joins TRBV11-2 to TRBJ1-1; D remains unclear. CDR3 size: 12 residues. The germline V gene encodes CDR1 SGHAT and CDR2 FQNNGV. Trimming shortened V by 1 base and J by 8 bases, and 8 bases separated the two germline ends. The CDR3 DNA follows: TGTGCCAGCAGCTTAGGGAAGCTGGAAGCTTTCTTT. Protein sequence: CASSLGKLEAFF.

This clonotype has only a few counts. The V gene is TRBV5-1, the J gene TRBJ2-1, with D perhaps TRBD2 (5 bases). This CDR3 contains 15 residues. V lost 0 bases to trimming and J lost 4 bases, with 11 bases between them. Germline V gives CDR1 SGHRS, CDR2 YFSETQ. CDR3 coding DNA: TGCGCCAGCAGCTTGGAGGCTAGCAGGTACAATGAGCAGTTCTTC. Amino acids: CASSLEASRYNEQFF.

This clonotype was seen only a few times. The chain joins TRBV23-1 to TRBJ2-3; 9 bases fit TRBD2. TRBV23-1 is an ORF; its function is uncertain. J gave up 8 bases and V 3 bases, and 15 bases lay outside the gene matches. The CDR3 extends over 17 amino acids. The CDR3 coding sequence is TGCGCCAGCAGTCAGCCCTCCCAACTGCGGGGGGGGTGTACGCAGTATTTT. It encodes CASSQPSQLRGGCTQYF.

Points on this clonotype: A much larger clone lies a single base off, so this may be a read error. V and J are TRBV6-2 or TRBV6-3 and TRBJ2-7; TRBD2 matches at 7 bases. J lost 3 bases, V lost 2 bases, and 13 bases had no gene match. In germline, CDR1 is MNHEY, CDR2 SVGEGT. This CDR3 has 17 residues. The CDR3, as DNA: TGTGCCAGCAGTTACAGTCTTGGACTAGTGGGACTCTACGAGCAGTACTTC. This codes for CASSYSLGLVGLYEQYF.

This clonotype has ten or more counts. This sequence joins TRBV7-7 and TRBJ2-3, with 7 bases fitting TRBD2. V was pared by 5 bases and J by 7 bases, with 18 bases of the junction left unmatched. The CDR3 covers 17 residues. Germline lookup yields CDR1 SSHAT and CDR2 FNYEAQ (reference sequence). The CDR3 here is CASSPHAPGGIGNTQYF. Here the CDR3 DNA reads TGTGCCAGCAGCCCCCACGCCCCCGGGGGGATCGGAAATACGCAGTATTTT.

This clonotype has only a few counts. The CDR3 nucleotides are TGTGCCAGCAGCTCCCAAGCGGGAGGGCTCGAGCAGTACTTC. Translation gives CASSSQAGGLEQYF. The genes are TRBV7-9 and TRBJ2-7; TRBD2 aligns across 10 bases. The CDR3 is 14 amino acids. Per the germline V gene, CDR1 is SEHNR and CDR2 is FQNEAQ (reference sequence). Losses at the gene ends were 4 bases for V and 6 bases for J; bases not matched to a gene: 6. The full variable domain, in which reference TRBV7-9 and TRBJ2-7 provide the parts outside the CDR3, is DTGVSQNPRHKITKRGQNVTFRCDPISEHNRLYWYRQTLGQGPEFLTYFQNEAQLEKSRLLSDRFSAERPKGSFSTLEIQRTEQGDSAMYLCASSSQAGGLEQYFGPGTRLTVT.

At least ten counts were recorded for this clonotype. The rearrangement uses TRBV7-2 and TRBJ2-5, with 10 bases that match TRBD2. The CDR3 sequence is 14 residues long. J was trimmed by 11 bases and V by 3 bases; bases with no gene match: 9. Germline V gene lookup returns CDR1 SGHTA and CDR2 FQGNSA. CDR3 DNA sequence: TGTGCCAGCAGCTTTAACCGGGGACTAGCGTCTCAGTACTTC. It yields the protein CASSFNRGLASQYF.

CDR3 sequence reads: CASSPRQLQETQYF. CDR3 in DNA: TGTGCCAGCTCACCCCGCCAGCTCCAGGAGACCCAGTACTTC. The chain is built from TRBV18 and TRBJ2-5, with D hard to call. The CDR3 is 14 residues long. Germline V gene sequence: CDR1 KGHSH, CDR2 LQKENI. Between the trimmed V and J ends, which lost 3 bases and 5 bases, there was a span of 13 bases.

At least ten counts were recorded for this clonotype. CDR3 loop: CASSAQGRTDTQYF. CDR3 bases: TGTGCCAGCAGCGCCCAGGGGCGGACAGATACGCAGTATTTT. The chain uses TRBV7-2 and TRBJ2-3; maybe TRBD1 (6 bases). Trimming took off 5 bases at V and 3 bases at J, with 12 bases between the two ends. Germline CDR1 reads SGHTA; CDR2 reads FQGNSA. The CDR3 consists of 14 residues.

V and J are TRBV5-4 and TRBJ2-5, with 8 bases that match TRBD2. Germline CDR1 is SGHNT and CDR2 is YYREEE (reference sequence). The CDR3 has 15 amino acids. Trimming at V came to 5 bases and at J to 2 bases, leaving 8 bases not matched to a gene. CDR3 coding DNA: TGTGCCAGCAGTGGCACTAGCGGACTACAAGAGACCCAGTACTTC. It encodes CASSGTSGLQETQYF. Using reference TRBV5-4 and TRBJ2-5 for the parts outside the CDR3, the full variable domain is ETGVTQSPTHLIKTRGQQVTLRCSSQSGHNTVSWYQQALGQGPQFIFQYYREEENGRGNFPPRFSGLQFPNYSSELNVNALELDDSALYLCASSGTSGLQETQYFGPGTRLLVL.

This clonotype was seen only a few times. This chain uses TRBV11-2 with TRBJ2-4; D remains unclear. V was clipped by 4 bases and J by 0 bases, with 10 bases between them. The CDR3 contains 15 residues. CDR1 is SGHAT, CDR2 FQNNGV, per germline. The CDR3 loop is CASSSPPRAKNIQYF. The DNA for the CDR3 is TGTGCCAGCAGCTCCCCGCCCCGAGCCAAAAACATTCAGTACTTC. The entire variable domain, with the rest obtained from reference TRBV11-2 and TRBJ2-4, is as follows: EAGVAQSPRYKIIEKRQSVAFWCNPISGHATLYWYQQILGQGPKLLIQFQNNGVVDDSQLPKDRFSAERLKGVDSTLKIQPAKLEDSAVYLCASSSPPRAKNIQYFGAGTRLSVL.

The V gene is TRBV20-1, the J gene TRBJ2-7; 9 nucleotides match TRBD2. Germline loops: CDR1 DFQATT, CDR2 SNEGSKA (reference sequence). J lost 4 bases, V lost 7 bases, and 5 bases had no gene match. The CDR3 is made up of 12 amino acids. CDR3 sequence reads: CSVTAGGYEQYF. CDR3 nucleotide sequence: TGCAGTGTAACCGCGGGAGGGTACGAGCAGTACTTC.

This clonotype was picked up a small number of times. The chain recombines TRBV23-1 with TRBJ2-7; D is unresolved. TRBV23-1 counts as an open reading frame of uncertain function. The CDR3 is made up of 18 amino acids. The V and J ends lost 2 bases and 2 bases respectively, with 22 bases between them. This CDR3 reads CASSQKWGRRRGTYEQYF. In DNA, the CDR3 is TGCGCCAGCAGTCAAAAATGGGGAAGACGTAGAGGCACCTACGAGCAGTACTTC.